Below are 30 T cell receptor beta chains sequenced from a single sample in a study of tumor-infiltrating lymphocytes in primary liver carcinoma. The blood RNA (from unsorted whole blood) was obtained, and germline DNA was also extracted. From 450 to 600 ng total RNA, TCR beta cDNA was generated with a primer in the constant region. Each TCR beta library was derived from three nested multiplex PCR rounds that employed slightly modified ARM-PCR. The study ran its first two PCR rounds for roughly 10 cycles each, using TRBV1-TRBV30 forward primers and a C-beta reverse primer. TCRdb recomputed calls from the multiplex PCR reads with MiXCR, one row per CDR3 protein. Of approximately 210,000 distinct CDR3 sequences in the sample, around three fifths were seen once. Sample: peripheral blood. The receptor source for this set is a woman in her sixties or seventies with primary liver carcinoma and hepatitis B virus infection.

To note about this clonotype: One end of the junction is discordant with germline, which a read error may explain. The V and J genes are TRBV4-1 and TRBJ2-1, with 10 bases fitting TRBD2. This CDR3 region has 17 residues. The germline gives CDR1 MGHRA, CDR2 YSYEKL. This CDR3 reads CASNQEPSGRADNEQFF. In DNA form, the CDR3 reads TGTGCCAGCAACCAAGAACCCAGCGGGAGGGCGGACAATGAGCAGTTCTTC.

In regard to this clonotype: With a much larger clone just one base away, this may be a read error. This chain connects TRBV29-1 to TRBJ2-6; D is perhaps TRBD1 or TRBD2 (5 bases each). Germline-derived CDR1 and CDR2 are SQVTM and ANQGSEA. The CDR3 loop spans 14 amino acids. CDR3 region: CSVGGSSGANVLSF. DNA of the CDR3: TGCAGCGTTGGGGGGAGCTCTGGGGCCAACGTCCTGTCTTTC.

CDR3 coding DNA: TGCAGCGACGGGGGACAGGGCAATCAGCCCCAGCATTTT. It codes for CSDGGQGNQPQHF. The J gene is TRBJ1-5, the V gene TRBV29-1; 8 bases are a match to TRBD1. Germline loops: CDR1 SQVTM, CDR2 ANQGSEA. The length of the CDR3 is 13 residues. With V trimmed by 7 bases and J by 2 bases, 4 bases remained unmatched. The complete variable domain, with remaining parts taken from reference TRBV29-1 and TRBJ1-5, reads SAVISQKPSRDICQRGTSLTIQCQVDSQVTMMFWYRQQPGQSLTLIATANQGSEATYESGFVIDKFPISRPNLTFSTLTVSNMSPEDSSIYLCSDGGQGNQPQHFGDGTRLSIL.

Of note for this clonotype: Mismatch with germline at one junction end may stem from a read error. The chain combines TRBV11-1 with TRBJ2-7, with no clear D. CDR3 length: 13 residues. Germline CDR1 is SGHAT and CDR2 is FQDESV (reference sequence). The CDR3 DNA is TGTGTCAGCAGCCCGCGTTCGGGCTACGAGCAGTACTTC. Translation: CVSSPRSGYEQYF.

Comments on this clonotype: Since the CDR3 does not end with the conserved phenylalanine or tryptophan, this likely comes from a read error. It is unclear where the CDR3 begins or ends on the DNA, so no DNA is shown, and the CDR3 is as TCRdb lists it. The V and J genes are TRBV28 and TRBJ2-7; the listed D gene, TRBD1, was not tested against the DNA. 14 amino acids form the CDR3, both terminal residues included. Germline V gene lookup returns CDR1 MDHEN and CDR2 SYDVKM. The CDR3: CVSSRPPDSYERYL.

This clonotype appeared many times. The chain is built from TRBV28 and TRBJ2-5; no clear D gene. The V and J ends lost 6 bases and 7 bases respectively, with 9 bases between them. Germline CDR1 MDHEN, CDR2 SYDVKM. The CDR3 runs to 11 residues. As DNA, the CDR3 is TGTGCCAGCAGCACCTATGGGACCCAGTACTTC. Protein sequence: CASSTYGTQYF.

Only one count was recorded for this clonotype. This chain connects TRBV11-2 to TRBJ2-3, with a tentative D call TRBD2 (6 bases). V was shortened by 2 bases and J by 1 base, with 10 bases between the two germline ends. Germline V gene lookup returns CDR1 SGHAT and CDR2 FQNNGV. The CDR3 length is 15 residues. As DNA, the CDR3 is TGTGCCAGCAGCTTAATTTGGGAGGGCACAGATACGCAGTATTTT. Translated: CASSLIWEGTDTQYF. The full variable domain, with the rest looked up from reference TRBV11-2 and TRBJ2-3, is EAGVAQSPRYKIIEKRQSVAFWCNPISGHATLYWYQQILGQGPKLLIQFQNNGVVDDSQLPKDRFSAERLKGVDSTLKIQPAKLEDSAVYLCASSLIWEGTDTQYFGPGTRLTVL.

As to this clonotype: Being one base from a much bigger clone, this may be a read error. The chain employs TRBV7-8 and TRBJ2-5; D uncertain. This CDR3 is built from 16 residues. Germline values: CDR1 SGHVS, CDR2 FQNEAQ. The CDR3 coding sequence is TGTGCCAGCAGCTTTTTCCAAAGGCCTGTCCAAGAGATCCAGTACTTC. It translates to CASSFFQRPVQEIQYF. The variable domain in full, completed from reference TRBV7-8 and TRBJ2-5, reads GAGVSQSPRYKVAKRGQDVALRCDPISGHVSLFWYQQALGQGPEFLTYFQNEAQLDKSGLPSDRFFAERPEGSVSTLKIQRTQQEDSAVYLCASSFFQRPVQEIQYFGPGTRLLVL.

This clonotype was seen many times. The chain has TRBV4-2 and TRBJ2-7; maybe TRBD2 (6 bases). Trimming shortened V by 0 bases and J by 3 bases, and 9 bases separated the two germline ends. The germline gives CDR1 LGHNA, CDR2 YNFKEQ. CDR3 length equals 14 residues. The CDR3 sequence is CASSQEPGVYEQYF. DNA of the CDR3: TGTGCCAGCAGCCAAGAACCGGGGGTCTACGAGCAGTACTTC.

Of note for this clonotype: Without the conserved terminal phenylalanine or tryptophan, this CDR3 likely stems from a read error. This sequence joins TRBV4-2 and TRBJ1-6, with D tentatively TRBD1 (6 bases). Trimming cost V 2 bases and J 10 bases, with 18 bases left between them. The germline CDR1 and CDR2 sequences are LGHNA and YNFKEQ. The CDR3 has 16 amino acids. CDR3 bases: TGTGCCAGCAGCCAAACCGGGCCCAGGGGCTTCTCACCCCTCCACCTT. Residues: CASSQTGPRGFSPLHL.

Worth noting for this clonotype: Mismatch with germline at one junction end may stem from a read error. This sequence joins TRBV5-4 and TRBJ1-1; no reliable D call. Germline V gene sequence: CDR1 SGHNT, CDR2 YYREEE (reference sequence). This CDR3 is built from 15 residues. The chain's CDR3 is CANSLITLGDTEAFF. In DNA, the CDR3 is TGTGCCAACAGCTTGATTACTTTGGGTGACACTGAGGCTTTCTTT.

The chain uses TRBV6-6 and TRBJ2-3; D gene unclear. V dropped 7 bases and J dropped 4 bases, with 15 bases sitting between them. This CDR3 has 14 amino acids. Germline V gene lookup returns CDR1 MNHNY and CDR2 SVGAGI (reference sequence). Here the CDR3 reads CASNRLSRSDTQYF. In DNA form, the CDR3 reads TGTGCCAGCAACAGATTATCACGGTCAGATACGCAGTATTTT.

With respect to this clonotype: The junction shows a germline mismatch at one end, possibly a read error. The genes are TRBV11-2 and TRBJ2-3, with 7 bases aligning to TRBD2. CDR3 length: 15 residues. The germline gives CDR1 SGHAT, CDR2 FQNNGV. In DNA, the CDR3 is TGTGCCATCAGCTTCGGACTAGGACGCACATATACGCAATATTTT. Protein sequence: CAISFGLGRTYTQYF.

A note on this clonotype: Sequence at one end of the junction differs from germline and may be a read error. The rearrangement links TRBV12-5 to TRBJ2-7; D remains unclear. CDR1 and CDR2 from the germline V gene are LGHNT and FRNRAP. CDR3 length: 13 residues. CDR3 amino acids: CASSFRVTYEQYF. The CDR3 DNA follows: TGTGCTAGTAGTTTTCGCGTGACCTACGAGCAGTACTTC.

This sequence joins TRBV4-2 and TRBJ1-4; D not resolved. The CDR3 consists of 13 residues. Germline CDR1 and CDR2: LGHNA and YNFKEQ. Deletions cut 3 bases from V and 7 bases from J, with 9 bases between. CDR3 in DNA: TGTGCCAGCAGCCAGCACCACCGTGAAAAACTGTTTTTT. Protein product: CASSQHHREKLFF.

The chain uses TRBV11-2 and TRBJ2-5, with 10 bases identical to TRBD2. The CDR3 has 16 amino acids. From germline, CDR1 is SGHAT and CDR2 FQNNGV. Trimming took 7 bases from V and 5 from J; bases not matched to a gene: 13. CDR3 DNA: TGTGCCAGCAATTTAGGGCTAGCGGGAGATGGTGAGACCCAGTACTTC. Translated, it gives CASNLGLAGDGETQYF.

Note on this clonotype: A much bigger clone sits one base away, suggesting this may be a read error. The chain employs TRBV4-1 and TRBJ2-1, with D hard to call. Per the germline V gene, CDR1 is MGHRA and CDR2 is YSYEKL. Deletions cut 4 bases from V and 6 bases from J, with 13 bases between. This CDR3 region has 14 residues. In nucleotides, the CDR3 is TGCGCCAGCAGCCGAGATCTGAGAACCAATGAGCAGTTCTTC. This translates into CASSRDLRTNEQFF.

With respect to this clonotype: One junction end disagrees with the germline gene, perhaps due to a read error. The genes are TRBV11-3 and TRBJ1-2, with D tentatively TRBD1 (5 bases). Germline V gene data show CDR1 as SGHNT and CDR2 as YENEEA. This CDR3 contains 12 residues. The CDR3 DNA follows: TGTGCCAACAGCTTAGGGACCCTTGGCTATACCTTC. This sequence encodes CANSLGTLGYTF.

As regards this clonotype: One base away lies a much larger clone, so this may be a sequencing read error. The rearrangement joins TRBV12-3 or TRBV12-4 to TRBJ2-3; 8 bases are a match to TRBD2. The CDR3 has 15 amino acids. V shed 7 bases, J shed 4 bases, and the junction held 10 bases outside the gene matches. CDR3 in DNA: TGTGCCAGCATTTCCAGCGGGAGTACCGCAGATACGCAGTATTTT. Protein: CASISSGSTADTQYF.

Points on this clonotype: Its ends do not fully match the called genes, so a read error is possible. The rearrangement joins TRBV11-2 to TRBJ1-5; D uncertain. Germline CDR1 is SGHAT and CDR2 is FQNNGV. This CDR3 region has 15 residues. CDR3 region: CASSLDSGRKQPQHF. CDR3 nucleotides: TGTGCCAGCAGCTTAGATTCCGGTCGCAAACAGCCCCAGCATTTT.

Remarks on this clonotype: Being one base from a much bigger clone, this may be a read error. The rearrangement links TRBV12-3 or TRBV12-4 to TRBJ1-3; TRBD1 matches at 8 bases. CDR3 length: 15 residues. CDR3 amino acids: CVSSLDRASGNTIYF. The CDR3 coding sequence is TGTGTCAGCAGTTTGGACAGGGCCTCTGGAAACACCATATATTTT.

This clonotype occurred a few times. This chain links TRBV5-4 with TRBJ2-2; no reliable D call. CDR1 and CDR2 from the germline V gene are SGHNT and YYREEE (reference sequence). The CDR3 is made up of 12 amino acids. Trimming took off 5 bases at V and 5 bases at J, with 7 bases between the two ends. The CDR3 loop reads CASRPQTGELFF. The CDR3 nucleotides read TGTGCCAGCAGACCCCAAACCGGGGAGCTGTTTTTT.

The chain combines TRBV6-1 with TRBJ2-7; 9 bases align to TRBD2. Germline V gene sequence: CDR1 MNHNS, CDR2 SASEGT. The CDR3 sequence is 13 residues long. The V and J ends lost 6 bases and 10 bases, in that order; junction bases with no gene match: 10. Here the CDR3 reads CASRIAGVGDQYF. CDR3 nucleotide sequence: TGTGCCAGCAGAATAGCGGGAGTGGGAGATCAGTACTTC.

The chain has TRBV5-1 and TRBJ2-5; the D gene is possibly TRBD2 (5 bases). The CDR3 spans 13 residues. Germline CDR1 reads SGHRS; CDR2 reads YFSETQ. Trimming pared 3 bases from V and 5 bases from J, leaving 11 bases between. The CDR3 DNA reads as TGCGCCAGCAGCTGGGCGCAGCGGGAGACCCAGTACTTC. This sequence encodes CASSWAQRETQYF.

V and J are TRBV28 and TRBJ2-7; no firm D call. CDR3 length: 11 amino acids. Germline V gene data show CDR1 as MDHEN and CDR2 as SYDVKM. V was cut by 5 bases and J by 6 bases, with 8 bases left in between. The CDR3 protein is CASSVFREQYF. The CDR3 bases are TGTGCCAGCAGTGTTTTTCGCGAGCAGTACTTC.

Remarks on this clonotype: A read error is possible here, since a much larger clone lies one base away. The chain uses TRBV6-5 and TRBJ2-1; the D call may be TRBD1 or TRBD2 (6 bases each). Germline V gene lookup returns CDR1 MNHEY and CDR2 SVGAGI. The CDR3 extends over 17 amino acids. Trimming removed 6 bases from V and 13 bases from J, with 31 bases in between. The CDR3 region has the DNA TGTGCCAGCAGACGGGACAACTGCGGGACCGGATACCCTGTCCAGTTCTTC. Translating it yields CASRRDNCGTGYPVQFF.

This clonotype was seen a handful of times. The rearrangement joins TRBV5-6 to TRBJ2-1; a weak D match, TRBD1 (5 bases). V gave up 0 bases and J gave up 7 bases, with 8 bases separating them. CDR1 is SGHDT and CDR2 is YYEEEE in the germline V gene. The CDR3 has 13 residues. CDR3 DNA: TGTGCCAGCAGCTTGGCGCAGGGAAATGAGCAGTTCTTC. Translated, it gives CASSLAQGNEQFF.

To note about this clonotype: Likely a read error: the CDR3 ends without its conserved phenylalanine or tryptophan. The rearrangement joins TRBV6-2 or TRBV6-3 to TRBJ1-6; 9 nucleotides match TRBD1. Germline-derived CDR1 and CDR2 are MNHEY and SVGEGT. The V segment lost 2 bases and the J segment 0 bases; nucleotides outside the gene matches: 5. CDR3 size: 18 residues. CDR3 residues: CASSYPGQGSSYNSPLHV. CDR3 sequence (DNA): TGTGCCAGCAGTTACCCGGGACAGGGAAGCTCCTATAATTCACCCCTCCACGTT.

The sample holds many counts of this clonotype. The chain carries TRBV6-2 or TRBV6-3 and TRBJ1-1, with D tentatively TRBD1 (5 bases). V dropped 2 bases and J dropped 1 base, with 20 bases sitting between them. Germline lookup yields CDR1 MNHEY and CDR2 SVGEGT. The CDR3 has 18 amino acids. The CDR3 protein is CASSYLWPGATGNTEAFF. As DNA, the CDR3 is TGTGCCAGCAGTTACCTTTGGCCCGGGGCGACTGGGAACACTGAAGCTTTCTTT.

The sample holds one count of this clonotype. J is TRBJ2-7 and V is TRBV5-6, with TRBD1 matching 9 bases. The V gene end was trimmed by 5 bases and the J gene end by 9 bases; junction bases not matched to a gene: 12. Germline CDR1 reads SGHDT; CDR2 reads YYEEEE. This CDR3 contains 14 residues. The CDR3 nucleotides read TGTGCCAGCAGTTACGACAGGGGGTATGCCGGGCAGTACTTC. This translates into CASSYDRGYAGQYF.